These 27 T cell receptor beta chains were sequenced from one sample in a study of blood T cell repertoires in COVID-19. Data came from immunoSEQ multiplex PCR; TCRdb stores just in-frame clones and leaves some out. The sample lists approximately 180,000 clones; 70% to 80% were seen once. The source material was PBMCs or T cells enriched from blood (not recorded which). The receptors shown here come from a woman in her 50s who had recovered from COVID-19.

The CDR3 sequence: CASSFGTGPDTQYF. As DNA, the CDR3 is TGCGCCAGCAGCTTCGGGACAGGGCCAGATACGCAGTATTTT. The J gene is TRBJ2-3, the V gene TRBV5-1; 9 bases line up with TRBD1. The germline V gene has CDR1 SGHRS and CDR2 YFSETQ. Losses at the gene ends were 2 bases for V and 4 bases for J; bases not matched to a gene: 2. The CDR3 is made up of 14 amino acids. Drawing the rest from reference TRBV5-1 and TRBJ2-3, the complete variable domain is KAGVTQTPRYLIKTRGQQVTLSCSPISGHRSVSWYQQTPGQGLQFLFEYFSETQRNKGNFPGRFSGRQFSNSRSEMNVSTLELGDSALYLCASSFGTGPDTQYFGPGTRLTVL.

The CDR3 DNA reads TGTGCCAGCAGTTACGGGGGGAGGGTAAATGAGCAGTTCTTC. It codes for CASSYGGRVNEQFF. The chain joins TRBV6-6 to TRBJ2-1; 7 bases are shared with TRBD2. Trimming removed 2 bases from V and 7 bases from J; junction bases left unmatched: 5. Germline values: CDR1 MNHNY, CDR2 SVGAGI (reference sequence). The CDR3 is made up of 14 amino acids.

This chain connects TRBV21-1 to TRBJ1-1; no DNA check was done on the table's D call, TRBD1. TRBV21-1 is a recognized pseudogene. CDR3 size: 13 residues. DNA of the CDR3: TGTGCCTCACCCCCCTCAGGGGGAACTGAAGCTTTCTTT. It is translated as CASPPSGGTEAFF.

The rearrangement links TRBV11-3 to TRBJ2-1; TRBD2 matches 10 bases. The CDR3 is 16 residues long. Germline CDR1 and CDR2: SGHNT and YENEEA. Trimming took 5 bases from V and 7 from J; bases not matched to a gene: 11. The chain's CDR3 is CASSPPGLAGVNEQFF. CDR3 sequence (DNA): TGTGCCAGCAGCCCCCCGGGGCTAGCGGGAGTTAATGAGCAGTTCTTC.

This clone was counted a single time. The chain links TRBV28 to TRBJ2-7; D is possibly TRBD2 (6 bases). From germline, CDR1 is MDHEN and CDR2 SYDVKM. V was trimmed by 1 base and J by 7 bases, leaving 14 bases between them. The CDR3 is 14 residues long. DNA for the CDR3: TGTGCCAGCAGTTTATTCGCGGCCCGGGGGGAGCAGTACTTC. Protein: CASSLFAARGEQYF. The whole variable domain, filled in from reference TRBV28 and TRBJ2-7, reads DVKVTQSSRYLVKRTGEKVFLECVQDMDHENMFWYRQDPGLGLRLIYFSYDVKMKEKGDIPEGYSVSREKKERFSLILESASTNQTSMYLCASSLFAARGEQYFGPGTRLTVT.

V is TRBV5-1 and J is TRBJ1-2, with 9 positions matching TRBD1. The CDR3 has 13 amino acids. The V segment lost 3 bases and the J segment 6 bases; nucleotides outside the gene matches: 3. Germline V gene lookup returns CDR1 SGHRS and CDR2 YFSETQ. The CDR3 region has the DNA TGCGCCAGCAGCTGGGACAGGGCGGATGGCTACACCTTC. It is translated as CASSWDRADGYTF.

The genes are TRBV12-3 or TRBV12-4 and TRBJ1-2, with D uncertain. Trimming pared 6 bases from V and 8 bases from J, leaving 16 bases between. The CDR3 is 13 residues long. In nucleotides, the CDR3 is TGTGCCAGCAGCCTTGCGGGCGGCAGGGGCTACACCTTC. Protein product: CASSLAGGRGYTF.

The chain carries TRBV4-3 and TRBJ1-2, with TRBD1 identical over 8 bases. V lost 2 bases and J lost 5; bases outside the gene matches: 13. Germline V gives CDR1 LGHNA, CDR2 YSLEER. This CDR3 comprises 17 residues. CDR3 in amino acids: CASSQPDGQGGGYGYTF. CDR3 bases: TGCGCCAGCAGCCAACCCGATGGACAGGGAGGGGGGTATGGCTACACCTTC.

This clone came up a few times. The J gene is TRBJ1-2, the V gene TRBV19, with TRBD1 identical over 9 bases. V lost 6 bases and J lost 2; bases outside the gene matches: 4. Looked up from germline, CDR1 is LNHDA and CDR2 is SQIVND (reference sequence). The CDR3 is made up of 14 amino acids. The CDR3 loop reads CASSLGTGNYGYTF. CDR3 nucleotide sequence: TGTGCCAGTAGCCTCGGGACAGGGAACTATGGCTACACCTTC.

The chain couples TRBV5-6 to TRBJ2-7; D is ambiguous. Trimming took 2 bases from V and 0 from J, leaving 9 bases between them. CDR3 length: 14 amino acids. Looked up from germline, CDR1 is SGHDT and CDR2 is YYEEEE. The CDR3 loop is CASSFIRSSYEQYF. CDR3 sequence (DNA): TGTGCCAGCAGCTTCATAAGGAGCTCCTACGAGCAGTACTTC.

This CDR3 reads CASGLGDTWTQYF. In DNA form, the CDR3 reads TGTGCTAGTGGTTTGGGGGACACCTGGACCCAGTACTTC. This chain uses TRBV12-5 with TRBJ2-5; TRBD1 is a possible D gene (6 bases). The germline V gene has CDR1 LGHNT and CDR2 FRNRAP. Trimming removed 1 base from V and 7 bases from J, with 10 bases in between. The CDR3 has 13 residues. Drawing the rest from reference TRBV12-5 and TRBJ2-5, the complete variable domain is DARVTQTPRHKVTEMGQEVTMRCQPILGHNTVFWYRQTMMQGLELLAYFRNRAPLDDSGMPKDRFSAEMPDATLATLKIQPSEPRDSAVYFCASGLGDTWTQYFGPGTRLLVL.

J is TRBJ2-1 and V is TRBV5-5, with D uncertain. Germline CDR1 reads SGHKS; CDR2 reads YYEKEE (reference sequence). The CDR3 loop spans 12 amino acids. V was cut by 0 bases and J by 7 bases, with 5 bases left in between. CDR3: CASSLARNEQFF. The CDR3, as DNA: TGTGCCAGCAGCTTGGCCAGAAATGAGCAGTTCTTC.

The genes are TRBV28 and TRBJ2-1; 11 bases line up with TRBD1. The length of the CDR3 is 14 residues. Per the germline V gene, CDR1 is MDHEN and CDR2 is SYDVKM. With V trimmed by 5 bases and J by 5 bases, 2 bases remained unmatched. The DNA for the CDR3 is TGTGCCAGCAGTGGGACAGGGGGAAACAATGAGCAGTTCTTC. Translation: CASSGTGGNNEQFF.

A few counts support this clone. The chain carries TRBV28 and TRBJ1-1, with D uncertain. Trimming pared 6 bases from V and 4 bases from J, leaving 12 bases between. Per the germline V gene, CDR1 is MDHEN and CDR2 is SYDVKM. CDR3 size: 13 residues. DNA of the CDR3: TGTGCCAGCAGCTCCTCCTTGTTCACTGAAGCTTTCTTT. Translated, it gives CASSSSLFTEAFF. The full variable domain, rest sourced from reference TRBV28 and TRBJ1-1, is DVKVTQSSRYLVKRTGEKVFLECVQDMDHENMFWYRQDPGLGLRLIYFSYDVKMKEKGDIPEGYSVSREKKERFSLILESASTNQTSMYLCASSSSLFTEAFFGQGTRLTVV.

The chain combines TRBV5-1 with TRBJ1-2; the D gene is possibly TRBD1 (6 bases). CDR3 size: 12 residues. The ends were cut back, 2 bases at V and 7 bases at J, with 9 bases in the middle. In germline, CDR1 is SGHRS, CDR2 YFSETQ. CDR3 residues: CASSLQGSGYTF. The CDR3 bases are TGCGCCAGCAGCTTACAGGGTTCTGGCTACACCTTC.

This clone was found a few times. The chain combines TRBV5-6 with TRBJ1-5; D is uncertain. Trimming took 2 bases from V and 11 from J, leaving 17 bases between them. CDR1 and CDR2 from the germline V gene are SGHDT and YYEEEE. The CDR3 length is 14 residues. For the CDR3, the DNA is TGTGCCAGCAGCTTCTGGCAGAGCGGTAGGACCCAGCATTTT. Protein product: CASSFWQSGRTQHF.

This clone came up a few times. The chain joins TRBV15 to TRBJ2-2; 9 nucleotides align to TRBD2. CDR1 LNHNV and CDR2 YYDKDF come from the germline V gene (reference sequence). The CDR3 extends over 16 amino acids. V shed 6 bases and J 7 bases; nucleotides not matched to a gene: 12. As DNA, the CDR3 is TGTGCCACCAGGAAGGGGGCGGGAGGGCCCGGCGGGGAGCTGTTTTTT. It translates to CATRKGAGGPGGELFF.

There are many counts of this clone. The V gene is TRBV5-1, the J gene TRBJ2-7, with 10 bases that match TRBD2. This CDR3 has 14 amino acids. After removal of 5 bases from V and 1 base from J, the junction contained 3 bases not matched to a gene. Looked up from germline, CDR1 is SGHRS and CDR2 is YFSETQ. This CDR3 reads CASRRTSGSYEQYF. In DNA, the CDR3 is TGCGCCAGCAGAAGGACTAGCGGATCCTACGAGCAGTACTTC.

In its sample, this clone was seen a few times. V usage is TRBV9 and J usage is TRBJ2-2; 9 bases align to TRBD2. The CDR3 is 20 amino acids. V was clipped by 0 bases and J by 0 bases; unmatched bases: 12. Germline V gene data show CDR1 as SGDLS and CDR2 as YYNGEE. The CDR3 coding sequence is TGTGCCAGCAGCGTAGATCGGGGGACTAGCCTCGGTTCGAACACCGGGGAGCTGTTTTTT. Its protein product is CASSVDRGTSLGSNTGELFF.

This clone showed up just a few times. This chain links TRBV28 with TRBJ1-5; D is possibly TRBD1 (6 bases). The CDR3 is 14 amino acids. CDR1 and CDR2 (germline): MDHEN, SYDVKM. The germline V and J ends were trimmed by 5 bases and 7 bases, with 15 bases remaining between them. The CDR3 region has the DNA TGTGCCAGCAGTGATACAGGGAATGGGCAGCCCCAGCATTTT. It translates to CASSDTGNGQPQHF.

This clone occurred once. The rearrangement joins TRBV7-2 to TRBJ2-7; no clear D. This CDR3 is built from 14 residues. Germline loops: CDR1 SGHTA, CDR2 FQGNSA. Trimming shortened V by 5 bases and J by 4 bases, and 15 bases separated the two germline ends. The CDR3 sequence is CASSTPVFMYEQYF. As DNA, the CDR3 is TGTGCCAGCAGCACCCCGGTATTTATGTACGAGCAGTACTTC.

This chain connects TRBV28 to TRBJ2-7; D gene unclear. The length of the CDR3 is 15 residues. V was trimmed by 7 bases and J by 5 bases, leaving 21 bases between them. From germline, CDR1 is MDHEN and CDR2 SYDVKM. The CDR3 sequence is CASIHRAQSSNEQYF. The CDR3 nucleotides are TGTGCCAGCATTCATAGAGCACAGTCCTCGAACGAGCAGTACTTC.

The J gene is TRBJ1-3, the V gene TRBV27; D is possibly TRBD1 (5 bases). This CDR3 has 17 residues. The ends were cut back, 6 bases at V and 4 bases at J, with 22 bases in the middle. Germline V gene sequence: CDR1 MNHEY, CDR2 SMNVEV (reference sequence). The CDR3 nucleotides are TGTGCCAGCAGCGGCCTTGGCGCGGGGGATCGAGGAAACACCATATATTTT. It encodes CASSGLGAGDRGNTIYF.

The table lists this clone with a few counts. V and J are TRBV7-2 and TRBJ1-2, with 8 positions matching TRBD1. The CDR3 has 15 amino acids. Trimming removed 4 bases from V and 7 bases from J; junction bases left unmatched: 11. CDR1 and CDR2 from the germline V gene are SGHTA and FQGNSA. CDR3 region: CASSSRGRGRSGYTF. CDR3 coding DNA: TGTGCCAGCAGCTCCAGGGGCAGGGGGCGGAGTGGCTACACCTTC.

The V and J genes are TRBV24-1 and TRBJ2-3; 7 bases fit TRBD2. The CDR3 is made up of 16 amino acids. Trimming removed 4 bases from V and 0 bases from J; junction bases left unmatched: 6. Germline V lookup: CDR1 KGHDR, CDR2 SFDVKD. CDR3: CATSEVSGPSTDTQYF. The CDR3 DNA follows: TGTGCCACCAGTGAAGTTAGCGGGCCCAGCACAGATACGCAGTATTTT.

The V call is TRBV23-1, the J call TRBJ2-7; 7 bases are a match to TRBD1. TRBV23-1 is an ORF, with its function uncertain. J lost 0 bases, V lost 3 bases, and 8 bases had no gene match. This CDR3 has 16 amino acids. CDR3 sequence reads: CASSHPTDRSSYEQYF. The CDR3 nucleotides are TGCGCCAGCAGTCACCCAACGGACAGGAGCTCCTACGAGCAGTACTTC.

The chain links TRBV20-1 to TRBJ2-1; a possible D gene is TRBD2 (6 bases). Germline V gives CDR1 DFQATT, CDR2 SNEGSKA (reference sequence). Trimming removed 3 bases from V and 9 bases from J, with 12 bases in between. The CDR3 loop spans 12 amino acids. The CDR3 nucleotides are TGCAGTGCTAGTGGGACTGGAGGTGAGCAGTTCTTC. It specifies CSASGTGGEQFF.